The 17 T cell receptor beta chains presented below share a single source sample, sequenced in a study of OX40 agonist ivuxolimab in advanced cancers. Here immunoSEQ multiplex PCR was the method, and the copy in TCRdb shows in-frame clones only, minus some. The sample has about 58,000 clones; 88% are singletons. The material sequenced was CD4+ or CD8+ T cells sorted from blood, taken in a trial of the OX40 agonist ivuxolimab. The receptors were gathered from an adult with an advanced solid tumor such as melanoma, head and neck, liver or kidney cancer.

This chain joins TRBV7-8 and TRBJ1-4; the D gene is possibly TRBD1 (5 bases). V was trimmed by 5 bases and J by 3 bases, leaving 16 bases between them. CDR1 is SGHVS and CDR2 is FQNEAQ in the germline V gene. CDR3 length: 16 amino acids. Here the CDR3 reads CASSLKAQAANEKLFF. CDR3 coding DNA: TGTGCCAGCAGCCTAAAGGCACAGGCGGCTAATGAAAAACTGTTTTTT.

The CDR3 nucleotides are TGCGCCAGCAGCCCAGATGGCGGCTCTGGAAACACCATATATTTT. Its translation: CASSPDGGSGNTIYF. The J gene is TRBJ1-3, the V gene TRBV5-1; D is unclear. This CDR3 has 15 amino acids. CDR1 SGHRS and CDR2 YFSETQ come from the germline V gene. Trimming cost V 4 bases and J 0 bases, with 11 bases left between them.

The V and J genes are TRBV6-5 and TRBJ2-1; TRBD1 matches 12 bases. CDR1 MNHEY and CDR2 SVGAGI come from the germline V gene. CDR3 length: 15 residues. V gave up 5 bases and J gave up 8 bases; unmatched junction bases: 7. CDR3 nucleotide sequence: TGTGCCAGCAGTAAACCGGGACAGGGGGCAGATGAGCAGTTCTTC. Residues: CASSKPGQGADEQFF.

Concerning this clone itself: One junction end disagrees with the germline gene, perhaps due to a read error. This chain joins TRBV7-9 and TRBJ1-1, with 8 bases aligning to TRBD1. The CDR3 is 12 residues long. The germline gives CDR1 SEHNR, CDR2 FQNEAQ (reference sequence). In nucleotides, the CDR3 is TGTGCCAGCAACAGGGGGAACGCTGAAGCTTTCTTT. It encodes CASNRGNAEAFF.

The chain uses TRBV6-1 and TRBJ2-6, with 11 bases that match TRBD1. CDR1 MNHNS and CDR2 SASEGT come from the germline V gene. Trimming at V came to 1 base and at J to 2 bases, leaving 10 bases not matched to a gene. The CDR3 has 20 amino acids. The CDR3 bases are TGTGCCAGCAGTGAAGAGGACAGGGGGCGCATAGGCGCTGGGGCCAACGTCCTGACTTTC. This codes for CASSEEDRGRIGAGANVLTF.

J is TRBJ2-5 and V is TRBV30; no definite D call. The CDR3 loop spans 11 amino acids. Germline V gene sequence: CDR1 GTSNPN, CDR2 SVGIG (reference sequence). Trimming stripped 1 base from V and 5 bases from J, with 5 bases between. The CDR3, as DNA: TGTGCCTGGAGTGGTGGGGAGACCCAGTACTTC. Residues: CAWSGGETQYF.

The V call is TRBV18, the J call TRBJ2-1; no reliable D call. This CDR3 has 15 amino acids. Germline CDR1 KGHSH, CDR2 LQKENI. Trimming shortened V by 2 bases and J by 9 bases, and 17 bases separated the two germline ends. The CDR3 loop is CASSPRLLGYSEQFF. The CDR3 coding sequence is TGTGCCAGCTCACCAAGACTGTTGGGCTACTCTGAGCAGTTCTTC.

This rearrangement joins TRBV9 to TRBJ2-1, with 9 bases aligning to TRBD2. The CDR3 runs to 15 residues. Per germline, CDR1 SGDLS and CDR2 YYNGEE. J was trimmed by 8 bases and V by 1 base; bases with no gene match: 7. The CDR3: CASSVQGTSWDEQFF. The CDR3 DNA is TGTGCCAGCAGCGTACAGGGGACTAGCTGGGATGAGCAGTTCTTC.

This chain connects TRBV19 to TRBJ2-2; D is unresolved. The germline V gene has CDR1 LNHDA and CDR2 SQIVND (reference sequence). V lost 5 bases to trimming and J lost 4 bases, with 11 bases between them. The CDR3 is 14 residues long. Here the CDR3 reads CASSRPMGTGELFF. In DNA, the CDR3 is TGTGCCAGTAGTCGTCCTATGGGCACCGGGGAGCTGTTTTTT. Full variable domain (remainder filled in from reference TRBV19 and TRBJ2-2): DGGITQSPKYLFRKEGQNVTLSCEQNLNHDAMYWYRQDPGQGLRLIYYSQIVNDFQKGDIAEGYSVSREKKESFPLTVTSAQKNPTAFYLCASSRPMGTGELFFGEGSRLTVL.

This rearrangement joins TRBV9 to TRBJ1-4; D remains unclear. This CDR3 has 13 residues. Per germline, CDR1 SGDLS and CDR2 YYNGEE. The V and J ends lost 5 bases and 10 bases respectively, with 15 bases between them. The DNA for the CDR3 is TGTGCCAGCAGTTCCGACATGTTTGGAAAACTGTTTTTT. It is translated as CASSSDMFGKLFF.

The rearrangement uses TRBV14 and TRBJ2-7; maybe TRBD1 (6 bases). V lost 4 bases and J lost 3, with 7 bases in between. The germline CDR1 and CDR2 sequences are SGHDN and FVKESK. This CDR3 is 12 amino acids long. The CDR3 is CASSPRGYEQYF. For the CDR3, the DNA is TGTGCCAGCAGCCCCAGGGGCTACGAGCAGTACTTC.

The rearrangement joins TRBV6-1 to TRBJ2-5; 9 bases match TRBD2. The CDR3 length is 17 residues. The J segment lost 7 bases and the V segment lost 0 bases, leaving 12 bases of the junction unmatched. Germline lookup yields CDR1 MNHNS and CDR2 SASEGT. CDR3 in DNA: TGTGCCAGCAGTGAAGCTGCGGGCGGGGGGGGCCCAGGGACCCAGTACTTC. The encoded protein is CASSEAAGGGGPGTQYF.

V usage is TRBV7-8 and J usage is TRBJ1-1; D is undetermined. Trimming left V 10 bases short and J 11 bases short, with 17 bases between. The germline V gene has CDR1 SGHVS and CDR2 FQNEAQ. The CDR3 has 11 amino acids. The CDR3 loop reads CATIRLGRAFF. The CDR3 DNA reads as TGTGCCACAATTCGCCTGGGCCGCGCTTTCTTT.

The V gene is TRBV7-9, the J gene TRBJ1-3, with D unclear. The CDR3 contains 16 residues. The V gene lost 9 bases and the J gene lost 0 bases, with 18 bases spanning the gap. Per germline, CDR1 SEHNR and CDR2 FQNEAQ (reference sequence). The CDR3 DNA sequence: TGTGCCAGTCCACCCAAAAGTGGGAACTCTGGAAACACCATATATTTT. Translated, it gives CASPPKSGNSGNTIYF. Variable domain in full (rest from reference TRBV7-9 and TRBJ1-3): DTGVSQNPRHKITKRGQNVTFRCDPISEHNRLYWYRQTLGQGPEFLTYFQNEAQLEKSRLLSDRFSAERPKGSFSTLEIQRTEQGDSAMYLCASPPKSGNSGNTIYFGEGSWLTVV.

This rearrangement joins TRBV9 to TRBJ2-5, with D possibly matching TRBD2 (6 bases). Germline CDR1 is SGDLS and CDR2 is YYNGEE. The CDR3 sequence is 16 residues long. Trimming left V 0 bases short and J 2 bases short, with 14 bases between. The CDR3 nucleotides are TGTGCCAGCAGCGTAGGGGTTAGCGGAGGACAAGAGACCCAGTACTTC. Translating gives CASSVGVSGGQETQYF.

Only a few counts were recorded for this clone. This chain joins TRBV19 and TRBJ2-4; 7 positions match TRBD1. The V segment lost 6 bases and the J segment 7 bases; nucleotides outside the gene matches: 9. The CDR3 covers 14 residues. From germline, CDR1 is LNHDA and CDR2 SQIVND (reference sequence). CDR3 sequence reads: CASRYRGRDNIQYF. Written as DNA, the CDR3 is TGTGCCAGTAGATACAGGGGTCGGGACAACATTCAGTACTTC.

V and J are TRBV6-5 and TRBJ2-3, with TRBD1 matching 7 bases. V gave up 7 bases and J gave up 2 bases; unmatched junction bases: 6. Germline CDR1 reads MNHEY; CDR2 reads SVGAGI. The length of the CDR3 is 14 residues. In nucleotides, the CDR3 is TGTGCCAGCAAACCGGGACAGTCCACAGATACGCAGTATTTT. It specifies CASKPGQSTDTQYF.